The source of this TCR beta chain is a study of blood T cell repertoires in COVID-19. On the study more broadly: Sites in the United States, Italy and Spain provided acute and convalescent COVID-19 samples. PBMCs, B-cell-depleted T cells, or T cells were the source of the cDNA or gDNA that made up the material.

The protocol was immunoSEQ multiplex PCR, while the TCRdb copy is restricted to in-frame clones and leaves out a portion. This sample has some 57,000 clones; 92% occur once, and the top ten carry roughly 6.2%. With 6 bases clipped from V and 5 bases from J, the junction kept 8 bases outside the gene matches. The germline V gene encodes CDR1 SGHAT and CDR2 FQDESV (reference sequence). The CDR3 has 14 amino acids. The specimen was peripheral blood. The V call is TRBV11-1, the J call TRBJ2-5; 8 positions agree with TRBD1. The receptor was isolated from a human donor in a cohort sampled during active COVID-19. The CDR3 here is CASSYGQGPETQYF. DNA for the CDR3: TGTGCCAGCAGTTACGGACAGGGACCCGAGACCCAGTACTTC.